These 7 T cell receptor beta chains were sequenced from one sample in a study of cytomegalovirus exposure and HLA in healthy donors. Primers: 60 Vbeta forward and 13 Jbeta reverse. The assay was immunoSEQ multiplex PCR, and TCRdb's table has in-frame clones only and misses some. The table lists about 73,000 clones, over 70% of them singletons. The sequencing input was PBMCs. The receptors were gathered from a man in his sixties or seventies in good health and CMV-seronegative.

This clone was seen only once. V usage is TRBV10-3 and J usage is TRBJ1-5, with a tentative D call TRBD1 (5 bases). There are 15 residues in the CDR3. Trimming took off 3 bases at V and 8 bases at J, with 17 bases between the two ends. Germline CDR1 reads ENHRY; CDR2 reads SYGVKD. CDR3 nucleotide sequence: TGTGCCATCAGTGAAAGGGTGGCGGACACGGAGCCCCAGCATTTT. Its protein is CAISERVADTEPQHF.

The chain has TRBV5-1 and TRBJ1-2, with TRBD1 identical over 10 bases. Unmatched junction bases numbered 9, after V lost 4 bases and J lost 6 bases. Per the germline V gene, CDR1 is SGHRS and CDR2 is YFSETQ. This CDR3 spans 15 amino acids. The CDR3 spells CASSLRDRGNHGYTF. Here the CDR3 DNA reads TGCGCCAGCAGCCTCCGGGACAGGGGAAACCATGGCTACACCTTC.

This clone was seen only once. The chain couples TRBV30 to TRBJ2-5, with 16 positions matching TRBD2. The germline V gene has CDR1 GTSNPN and CDR2 SVGIG (reference sequence). The J segment lost 9 bases and the V segment lost 7 bases, leaving 5 bases of the junction unmatched. This CDR3 spans 13 amino acids. CDR3 sequence: CALTGLAGGAQYF. CDR3 in DNA: TGTGCCTTGACGGGACTAGCGGGAGGGGCCCAGTACTTC.

About this clone: At one of its ends the junction is not consistent with the germline gene, which may arise from a read error. The rearrangement uses TRBV7-7 and TRBJ2-3, with a possible D match to TRBD2 (6 bases). There are 16 residues in the CDR3. Germline lookup yields CDR1 SSHAT and CDR2 FNYEAQ (reference sequence). CDR3 sequence reads: CASSLGAGRGTDTQYF. In DNA, the CDR3 is TGTGCTAGCAGCTTAGGGGCGGGACGCGGCACAGATACGCAGTATTTT.

This chain uses TRBV28 with TRBJ2-7, with D tentatively TRBD1 (6 bases). V was cut by 11 bases and J by 0 bases, with 11 bases left in between. This CDR3 has 12 amino acids. From germline, CDR1 is MDHEN and CDR2 SYDVKM. Here the CDR3 reads CAHQGNSYEQYF. The DNA of the CDR3 is TGTGCCCACCAGGGGAACTCCTACGAGCAGTACTTC.

The chain carries TRBV7-9 and TRBJ1-5; D gene uncertain. V gave up 1 base and J gave up 11 bases, with 9 bases separating them. From germline, CDR1 is SEHNR and CDR2 FQNEAQ (reference sequence). The CDR3 runs to 12 residues. The CDR3 loop reads CASSLGTGTQHF. The CDR3 nucleotides are TGTGCCAGCAGCTTAGGGACCGGGACCCAGCATTTT.

J is TRBJ2-1 and V is TRBV13; 9 positions match TRBD1. With 3 bases clipped from V and 3 bases from J, the junction kept 0 bases outside the gene matches. CDR3 size: 14 residues. CDR1 is PRHDT and CDR2 is FYEKMQ in the germline V gene (reference sequence). The CDR3 coding sequence is TGTGCCAGCAGCTTGGGACAGGGCTACAATGAGCAGTTCTTC. Translated, it gives CASSLGQGYNEQFF.